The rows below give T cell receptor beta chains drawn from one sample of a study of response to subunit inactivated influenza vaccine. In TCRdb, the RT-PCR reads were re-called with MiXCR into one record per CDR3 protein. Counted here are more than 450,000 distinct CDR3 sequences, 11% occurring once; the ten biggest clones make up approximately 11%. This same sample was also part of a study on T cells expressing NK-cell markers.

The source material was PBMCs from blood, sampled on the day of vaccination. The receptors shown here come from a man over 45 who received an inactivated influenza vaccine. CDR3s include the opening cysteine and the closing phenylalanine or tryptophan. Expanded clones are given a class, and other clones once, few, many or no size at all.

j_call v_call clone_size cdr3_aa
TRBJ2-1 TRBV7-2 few CASSRLAGGAYNEQFF
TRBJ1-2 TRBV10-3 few CAIKTEGRDRPEVNYGYTF
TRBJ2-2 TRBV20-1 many CSAPGLAGVITGELFF
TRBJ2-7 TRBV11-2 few CASSLGLGAYEQYF
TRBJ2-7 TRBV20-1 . CSARGLLAGYEQYF
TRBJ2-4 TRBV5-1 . CASSGGQGWNIQYF
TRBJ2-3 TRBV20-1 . CSARVGGGSTDTQYF
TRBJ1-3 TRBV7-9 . CASSLVQGQRSGNTIYF
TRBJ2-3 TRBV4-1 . CASSQDVPSGRTDTQYF
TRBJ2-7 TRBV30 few CAWSGEGKRAFEQYF
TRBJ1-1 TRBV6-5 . CASSYFTAPLEAFF
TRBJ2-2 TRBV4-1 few CASSQADRGRAGELFF
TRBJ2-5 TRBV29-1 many CSVDFRGETQYF